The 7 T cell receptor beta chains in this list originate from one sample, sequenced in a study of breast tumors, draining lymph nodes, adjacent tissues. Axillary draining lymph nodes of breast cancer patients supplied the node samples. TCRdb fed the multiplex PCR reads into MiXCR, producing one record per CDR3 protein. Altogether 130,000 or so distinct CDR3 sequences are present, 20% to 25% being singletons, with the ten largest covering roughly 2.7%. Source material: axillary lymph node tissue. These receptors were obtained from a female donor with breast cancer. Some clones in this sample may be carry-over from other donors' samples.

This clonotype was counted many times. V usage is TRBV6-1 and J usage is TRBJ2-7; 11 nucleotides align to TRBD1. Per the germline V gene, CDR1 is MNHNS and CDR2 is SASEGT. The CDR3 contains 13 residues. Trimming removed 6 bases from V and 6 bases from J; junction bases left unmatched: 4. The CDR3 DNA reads TGTGCCAGCAGAGGGACAGGGGGAGGCGAGCAGTACTTC. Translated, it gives CASRGTGGGEQYF.

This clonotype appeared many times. The CDR3 DNA reads as TGTGCCAGCACTCCAGGGACAGCAGCCTACGAGCAGTACTTC. Translated: CASTPGTAAYEQYF. V and J are TRBV2 and TRBJ2-7; 7 positions match TRBD1. The CDR3 spans 14 residues. CDR1 is SNHLY and CDR2 is FYNNEI in the germline V gene. V dropped 7 bases and J dropped 2; count of bases not matched to a gene: 8.

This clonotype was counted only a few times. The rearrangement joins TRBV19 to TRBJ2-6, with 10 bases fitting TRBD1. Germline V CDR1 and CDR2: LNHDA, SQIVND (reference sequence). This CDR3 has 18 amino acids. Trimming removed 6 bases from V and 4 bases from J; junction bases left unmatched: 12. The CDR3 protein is CASSSPGTGASGANVLTF. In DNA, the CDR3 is TGTGCCAGTAGCTCCCCCGGGACAGGGGCATCAGGGGCCAACGTCCTGACTTTC.

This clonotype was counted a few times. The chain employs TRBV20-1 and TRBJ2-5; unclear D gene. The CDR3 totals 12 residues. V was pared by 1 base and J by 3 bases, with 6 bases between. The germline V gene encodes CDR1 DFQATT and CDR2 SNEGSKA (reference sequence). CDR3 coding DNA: TGCAGTGCTAGAGGGTGCGAAGAGACCCAGTACTTC. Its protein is CSARGCEETQYF.

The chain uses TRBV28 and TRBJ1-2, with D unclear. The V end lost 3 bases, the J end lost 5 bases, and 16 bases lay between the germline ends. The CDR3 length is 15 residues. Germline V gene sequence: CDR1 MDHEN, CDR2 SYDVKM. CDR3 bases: TGTGCCAGCAGTTTCCGTCCGGGAAGACCGTATGGCTACACCTTC. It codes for CASSFRPGRPYGYTF.

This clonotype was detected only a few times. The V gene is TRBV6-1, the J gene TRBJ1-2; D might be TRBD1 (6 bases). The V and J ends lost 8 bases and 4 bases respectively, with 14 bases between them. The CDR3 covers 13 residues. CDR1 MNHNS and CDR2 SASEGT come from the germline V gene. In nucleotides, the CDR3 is TGTGCCAGCTCAGGACAGCCCCTCTATGGCTACACCTTC. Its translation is CASSGQPLYGYTF.

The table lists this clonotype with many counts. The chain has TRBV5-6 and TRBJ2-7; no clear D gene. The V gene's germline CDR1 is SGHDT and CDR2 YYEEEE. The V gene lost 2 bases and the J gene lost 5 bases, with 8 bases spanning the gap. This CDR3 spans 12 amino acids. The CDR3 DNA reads TGTGCCAGCAGCTTACGGGTTCACGAGCAGTACTTC. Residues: CASSLRVHEQYF.